This T cell receptor (beta chain) appears in the sequencing data of a study of response to subunit inactivated influenza vaccine. Overall study results and limits: It was the authors' suggestion that each seasonal influenza vaccination recruits few new T cells.

TCRdb reprocessed the RT-PCR reads with MiXCR, giving one entry per CDR3 protein. The sample contains about 160,000 distinct CDR3 sequences, 11% of which appear only once. The V end lost 3 bases, the J end lost 0 bases, and 9 bases lay between the germline ends. In germline, CDR1 is LGHDT, CDR2 YNNKEL (reference sequence). This CDR3 contains 14 residues. On this clonotype: What it binds is not known.

This clonotype originated in a man in his forties or fifties who received an inactivated influenza vaccine. Sequencing used non-naive T cells sorted from PBMCs, obtained 40 to 50 days after vaccination. The chain is built from TRBV3-1 and TRBJ2-7; D might be TRBD1 or TRBD2, each matching 6 bases. CDR3 DNA sequence: TGTGCCAGCAGCCACGGGGGCATCTCCTACGAGCAGTACTTC. This codes for CASSHGGISYEQYF.